Reported below is one T cell receptor (beta chain). Antigen specificity is unknown. This could be a read error, since a much larger clone is one nucleotide away. The CDR3 has 15 residues. The germline gives CDR1 MNHEY, CDR2 SVGAGI. J was trimmed by 6 bases and V by 6 bases; bases with no gene match: 10. This sample stems from a study of glioma-infiltrating T cells. Study-level findings and limits: Only very few CDR3 sequences appeared in both tissue and blood. Tissue-blood divergence was below expectation in non-neoplastic patients, above in gliomas.

The iRepertoire nested amplicon-rescue multiplex PCR amplified TCR alpha and beta CDR3s from RNA. TCRdb re-analysed the multiplex PCR reads in MiXCR, keeping a single row per CDR3 protein. Among around 130,000 distinct CDR3 sequences, more than 20% were seen once, and the ten largest hold 25% to 30%. This sequence originates from a human donor with low-grade glioma or glioblastoma, undergoing nonglioma brain surgery, or in good health (not recorded which). The V gene is TRBV6-5, the J gene TRBJ1-2, with 10 bases identical to TRBD1. The sample was glioma tissue, nonneoplastic brain tissue, or PBMCs (not recorded which). In nucleotides, the CDR3 is TGTGCCAGCAGCCACGCCCGACAGGGGGCACATGGCTACACCTTC. It is translated as CASSHARQGAHGYTF.